This T cell receptor beta chain was identified during a study of OX40 agonist ivuxolimab in advanced cancers. Findings of the study overall: Clonal expansion by week 6 occurred in CD4+ and CD8+ blood T cells (at 0.1 to 3.0 mg/kg).

Note on this clone: No antigen is known for it.

V lost 7 bases, J lost 2 bases, and 8 bases lay in between. Germline assignment: CDR1 LNHDA and CDR2 SQIVND (reference sequence). The CDR3 is 13 residues long. Assay: immunoSEQ multiplex PCR; the TCRdb copy retains only in-frame clones and omits some. Of some 17,000 clones listed, more than 75% are singletons. The sequence derives from an adult with an advanced solid tumor such as melanoma, head and neck, liver or kidney cancer. The sequenced sample was CD4+ or CD8+ T cells sorted from blood, obtained in a trial of the OX40 agonist ivuxolimab. The chain uses TRBV19 and TRBJ1-4; TRBD1 is a possible D gene (5 bases). The CDR3 DNA reads TGTGCCAGTAAGGGGTGGACTAATGAAAAACTGTTTTTT. This translates into CASKGWTNEKLFF. Using reference TRBV19 and TRBJ1-4 for the parts outside the CDR3, the full variable domain is DGGITQSPKYLFRKEGQNVTLSCEQNLNHDAMYWYRQDPGQGLRLIYYSQIVNDFQKGDIAEGYSVSREKKESFPLTVTSAQKNPTAFYLCASKGWTNEKLFFGSGTQLSVL.